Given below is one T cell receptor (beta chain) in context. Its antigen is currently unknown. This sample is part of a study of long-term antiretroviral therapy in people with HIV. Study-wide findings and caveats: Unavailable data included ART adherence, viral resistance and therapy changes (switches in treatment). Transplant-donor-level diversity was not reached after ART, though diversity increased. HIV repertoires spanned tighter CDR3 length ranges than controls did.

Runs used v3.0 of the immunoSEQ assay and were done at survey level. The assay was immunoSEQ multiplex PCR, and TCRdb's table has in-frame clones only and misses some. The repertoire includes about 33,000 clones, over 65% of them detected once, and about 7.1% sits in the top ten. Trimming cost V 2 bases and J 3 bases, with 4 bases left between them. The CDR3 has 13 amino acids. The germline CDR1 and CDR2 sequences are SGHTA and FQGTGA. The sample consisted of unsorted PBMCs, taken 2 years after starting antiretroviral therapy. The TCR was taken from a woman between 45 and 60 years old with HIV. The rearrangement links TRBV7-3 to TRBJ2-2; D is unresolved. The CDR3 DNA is TGTGCCAGCAGCTTATTGGACACCGGGGAGCTGTTTTTT. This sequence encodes CASSLLDTGELFF.